The next 22 T cell receptor beta chains were all read from a single sample in a study of immune heterogeneity within non-small cell lung tumors. For the TCR beta CDR3, multiplex PCR with 32 V and 13 J primers performed the amplification. TCRdb used MiXCR to reprocess the multiplex PCR reads, holding one entry per CDR3 protein. The table has about 13,000 distinct CDR3 sequences, 23% seen once; the top ten hold over 10%. Samples each supplied around 580 ng of bulk tumor genomic DNA as template. Each primary tumor yielded several biopsies, collected far apart from one another at surgery. Their non-small cell lung cancer was newly diagnosed and untreated, and the patients underwent curative surgery. Sequenced material: lung tumor tissue. Receptor source: a man in his forties or fifties with non-small cell lung cancer.

This clonotype was seen repeatedly, ten times or more. The J gene is TRBJ2-4, the V gene TRBV12-3 or TRBV12-4; D unresolved. V lost 7 bases and J lost 6, with 16 bases in between. This CDR3 is 14 amino acids long. CDR3 sequence reads: CASKDTAVPNIQYF. The CDR3 bases are TGTGCCAGCAAAGACACAGCCGTGCCAAACATTCAGTACTTC.

Relative to its sample, this clonotype is medium-sized. The chain has TRBV4-2 and TRBJ2-6; D gene uncertain. Germline-derived CDR1 and CDR2 are LGHNA and YNFKEQ. The CDR3 runs to 15 residues. Trimming removed 4 bases from V and 0 bases from J, with 7 bases in between. CDR3 loop: CASSLGLSGANVLTF. The CDR3 DNA sequence: TGTGCCAGCAGCCTCGGCCTCTCTGGGGCCAACGTCCTGACTTTC.

The sample holds many counts of this clonotype. This rearrangement joins TRBV15 to TRBJ2-3; D possibly corresponds to TRBD2 (7 bases). This CDR3 has 16 residues. CDR1 is LNHNV, CDR2 YYDKDF, per germline (reference sequence). V was cut by 4 bases and J by 1 base, with 15 bases left in between. CDR3 nucleotide sequence: TGTGCCACCAGCAAAAGACAGGCGGGGGGCACAGATACGCAGTATTTT. It yields the protein CATSKRQAGGTDTQYF.

This clonotype came up a few times. J is TRBJ2-2 and V is TRBV10-3; D gene ambiguous. The germline V and J ends were trimmed by 9 bases and 2 bases, with 10 bases remaining between them. Per germline, CDR1 ENHRY and CDR2 SYGVKD. This CDR3 is 13 amino acids long. This CDR3 is CAIHRPNTGELFF. The CDR3 DNA sequence: TGTGCCATTCACAGACCAAACACCGGGGAGCTGTTTTTT.

Note on this clonotype: Mismatch with germline at one junction end may stem from a read error. This sequence joins TRBV7-8 and TRBJ1-5, with TRBD1 as a possible D gene (6 bases). CDR3 length: 14 residues. CDR1 is SGHVS and CDR2 is FQNEAQ in the germline V gene. CDR3: CASSSTGGNQPRHF. The CDR3 coding sequence is TGTGCCAGCAGCTCGACAGGTGGCAATCAGCCCCGGCATTTT.

Concerning this clonotype: A much larger clone is a single base away; this may be a read error. The chain links TRBV4-1 to TRBJ2-7, with unresolved D. The CDR3 loop spans 14 amino acids. The V gene's germline CDR1 is MGHRA and CDR2 YSYEKL. The CDR3, as DNA: TGCGCCATCAGCCCAATAGACGAGACCTACGAGCAGTACTTC. This translates into CAISPIDETYEQYF.

Points on this clonotype: Relative to the germline gene, one junction end is altered; a read error may explain this. This chain uses TRBV6-2 or TRBV6-3 with TRBJ1-6; D ambiguous. This CDR3 is 16 amino acids long. The germline V gene has CDR1 MNHEY and CDR2 SVGEGT. CDR3 nucleotides: TGTGCCAGCAGTTACCTACATAGGGCGTCGGGAGCACCCCTCCAATTT. It codes for CASSYLHRASGAPLQF.

This clonotype ranks as medium-sized (0.01 to 0.1%). The chain is built from TRBV5-1 and TRBJ2-5; tentatively, D is TRBD2 (6 bases). The CDR3 is 13 residues long. V was trimmed by 3 bases and J by 5 bases, leaving 11 bases between them. Germline values: CDR1 SGHRS, CDR2 YFSETQ. DNA of the CDR3: TGCGCCAGCAGCTCCGGGGGTTGGGAGACCCAGTACTTC. Translated, it gives CASSSGGWETQYF.

On this clonotype itself: Since a much larger clone is just one base distant, this may be a read error. The rearrangement joins TRBV27 to TRBJ2-6, with D hard to call. The CDR3 is made up of 15 amino acids. Trimming pared 7 bases from V and 2 bases from J, leaving 12 bases between. From germline, CDR1 is MNHEY and CDR2 SMNVEV (reference sequence). DNA for the CDR3: TGTGCCAGCACCCCGTTGGGGACTGGGGCCAACGTCCTGACTTTC. Its protein is CASTPLGTGANVLTF. Full variable domain (rest looked up from reference TRBV27 and TRBJ2-6): EAQVTQNPRYLITVTGKKLTVTCSQNMNHEYMSWYRQDPGLGLRQIYYSMNVEVTDKGDVPEGYKVSRKEKRNFPLILESPSPNQTSLYFCASTPLGTGANVLTFGAGSRLTVL.

This clonotype was seen at least ten times. The gene calls are TRBV11-3 and TRBJ1-6, with 8 bases identical to TRBD1. Germline V CDR1 and CDR2: SGHNT, YENEEA. The junction had 10 bases not matched to a gene; V was cut back by 5 bases and J by 1 base. CDR3 length: 18 amino acids. CDR3 sequence (DNA): TGTGCCAGCAGCCCGAGGACAGGGAGGGAGTCCTATAATTCACCCCTCCACTTT. Protein sequence: CASSPRTGRESYNSPLHF.

V is TRBV24-1 and J is TRBJ2-3; 10 bases are a match to TRBD1. The CDR3 totals 14 residues. Germline CDR1 KGHDR, CDR2 SFDVKD. Trimming at V came to 7 bases and at J to 1 base, leaving 1 base not matched to a gene. CDR3 amino acids: CATRDRGGTDTQYF. For the CDR3, the DNA is TGTGCCACCAGGGACAGGGGGGGCACAGATACGCAGTATTTT.

The DNA for the CDR3 is TGTGCCAGTATTGCAGTTGGGCCAGATACGCAGTATTTT. Protein product: CASIAVGPDTQYF. This chain connects TRBV2 to TRBJ2-3; D not certain. CDR3 size: 13 residues. In germline, CDR1 is SNHLY, CDR2 FYNNEI. Trimming left V 9 bases short and J 4 bases short, with 14 bases between.

Remarks on this clonotype: Since a much larger clone is just one base distant, this may be a read error. V usage is TRBV2 and J usage is TRBJ2-1, with D unresolved. The CDR3 sequence is 12 residues long. The V end lost 2 bases, the J end lost 7 bases, and 6 bases lay between the germline ends. Germline values: CDR1 SNHLY, CDR2 FYNNEI. CDR3 sequence reads: CASSEIANEQFF. CDR3 DNA: TGTGCCAGCAGTGAAATTGCGAATGAGCAGTTCTTC.

In this sample, this clonotype turned up many times. The V call is TRBV6-2 or TRBV6-3, the J call TRBJ2-3; 11 bases line up with TRBD2. The CDR3 length is 14 residues. J was trimmed by 4 bases and V by 8 bases; bases with no gene match: 5. CDR1 and CDR2 (germline): MNHEY, SVGEGT. CDR3 in amino acids: CASGLAGGSDTQYF. The CDR3 nucleotides read TGTGCCAGCGGCCTAGCGGGGGGCTCAGATACGCAGTATTTT.

The V gene is TRBV11-1, the J gene TRBJ2-5, with 16 bases lining up with TRBD2. Per the germline V gene, CDR1 is SGHAT and CDR2 is FQDESV (reference sequence). There are 19 residues in the CDR3. V lost 5 bases, J lost 5 bases, and 14 bases stayed unmatched. Written as DNA, the CDR3 is TGTGCCAGCAGCCCCGCTCCCGGGACTAGCGGGGGGGCTTGGGAGACCCAGTACTTC. It yields the protein CASSPAPGTSGGAWETQYF.

This chain uses TRBV4-1 with TRBJ1-6; unclear D gene. In germline, CDR1 is MGHRA, CDR2 YSYEKL. Trimming removed 0 bases from V and 7 bases from J, with 13 bases in between. This CDR3 region has 16 residues. The CDR3 spells CASSQEPDTRNSPLHF. The CDR3 DNA is TGCGCCAGCAGCCAAGAACCTGACACCCGGAATTCACCCCTCCACTTT.

On this clonotype: Possible read error: a much larger clone is one base away. The rearrangement links TRBV30 to TRBJ2-5, with TRBD1 identical over 9 bases. The CDR3 totals 14 residues. Germline CDR1 and CDR2: GTSNPN and SVGIG (reference sequence). The CDR3 sequence is CTWSFGQGWETQYF. The CDR3 nucleotides read TGTACCTGGAGTTTCGGACAGGGGTGGGAGACCCAGTACTTC.

By sample fraction, this clonotype is medium-sized. The rearrangement joins TRBV28 to TRBJ1-5; D unclear. Per germline, CDR1 MDHEN and CDR2 SYDVKM. V was clipped by 2 bases and J by 0 bases, with 14 bases between them. The CDR3 is made up of 17 amino acids. Written as DNA, the CDR3 is TGTGCCAGCAGTTTAAACCCAGCGGGGAATAGCAATCAGCCCCAGCATTTT. This gives the protein CASSLNPAGNSNQPQHF.

V is TRBV7-2 and J is TRBJ2-1; D gene unclear. Trimming pared 5 bases from V and 5 bases from J, leaving 13 bases between. The CDR3 is made up of 14 amino acids. Germline assignment: CDR1 SGHTA and CDR2 FQGNSA. The CDR3 DNA is TGTGCCAGCAGCAACTTCGGGCCCAACAATGAGCAGTTCTTC. It translates to CASSNFGPNNEQFF.

Within the sample, this clonotype is medium-sized. The V call is TRBV28, the J call TRBJ1-2, with a possible D match to TRBD1 (6 bases). Trimming removed 5 bases at V and 3 bases at J, with 13 bases between. Germline CDR1 reads MDHEN; CDR2 reads SYDVKM. The CDR3 is made up of 14 amino acids. The chain's CDR3 is CASSRTEGYYGYTF. The CDR3 DNA is TGTGCCAGCAGTCGGACAGAGGGTTACTATGGCTACACCTTC.

About this clonotype itself: An end of the junction differs from the germline gene, which may be a read error. The V gene is TRBV20-1, the J gene TRBJ2-2; 9 nucleotides match TRBD2. This CDR3 is 15 amino acids long. Germline lookup yields CDR1 DFQATT and CDR2 SNEGSKA (reference sequence). In DNA, the CDR3 is TGCAGTGTTCCCTCTAGCGGGAATTCGGCCTGGGAACTGTTTTTT. It is translated as CSVPSSGNSAWELFF.

Only a few counts were recorded for this clonotype. At one of its ends the junction is not consistent with the germline gene, which may arise from a read error. The rearrangement links TRBV11-1 to TRBJ1-1; D uncertain. The germline V gene encodes CDR1 SGHAT and CDR2 FQDESV (reference sequence). CDR3 length equals 14 residues. CDR3 coding DNA: TGTGCCAGCAGCCCCCGTTCCCTGAACACTGAAGCTTCCTTT. Protein sequence: CASSPRSLNTEASF.